A single sample is the source of the 27 T cell receptor beta chains below, sequenced in a study of blood T cells in healthy people across ages. A second 7 to 11 cycle PCR used barcoded and J-beta primers. TCRdb re-called the 5' RACE reads with MiXCR, one entry per CDR3 protein. The data contain 1.5 million to 2 million distinct CDR3 sequences, about two fifths of them singletons. Input material: blood. These receptors were collected from a human donor in good health.

This chain joins TRBV15 and TRBJ1-6; D remains ambiguous. The CDR3 loop spans 13 amino acids. Trimming took 4 bases from V and 9 from J, leaving 10 bases between them. The germline V gene has CDR1 LNHNV and CDR2 YYDKDF (reference sequence). In DNA, the CDR3 is TGTGCCACCAGCACTGCCTTTGGTTCACCCCTCCACTTT. Encoded protein: CATSTAFGSPLHF.

This clonotype was observed a handful of times. CDR3 sequence reads: CASSLNPTYTEAFF. The CDR3 DNA reads TGTGCCAGCAGCTTAAATCCGACGTACACTGAAGCTTTCTTT. This chain joins TRBV7-3 and TRBJ1-1; D not resolved. The germline gives CDR1 SGHTA, CDR2 FQGTGA. V lost 1 base and J 3 bases, leaving 9 bases between the germline ends. The CDR3 runs 14 residues.

J is TRBJ1-6 and V is TRBV2; the match to TRBD1 covers 8 bases. CDR3 length: 14 residues. Germline assignment: CDR1 SNHLY and CDR2 FYNNEI. Losses at the gene ends were 2 bases for V and 9 bases for J; bases not matched to a gene: 3. CDR3: CASSEQGAGSPLHF. In DNA, the CDR3 is TGTGCCAGCAGTGAACAGGGGGCTGGTTCACCCCTCCACTTT.

The V call is TRBV12-3 or TRBV12-4, the J call TRBJ1-1; 7 positions match TRBD1. The CDR3 consists of 15 residues. V lost 5 bases and J lost 1; bases outside the gene matches: 7. The CDR3: CASSPGQAQNTEAFF. In DNA form, the CDR3 reads TGTGCCAGCAGTCCCGGACAGGCGCAGAACACTGAAGCTTTCTTT.

The chain links TRBV24-1 to TRBJ2-7, with D possibly matching TRBD1 (6 bases). V was pared by 6 bases and J by 2 bases, with 16 bases between. Germline CDR1 is KGHDR and CDR2 is SFDVKD. This CDR3 spans 15 amino acids. CDR3 bases: TGTGCCACCAGTTGGACAGAAGTCATGGCCTACGAGCAGTACTTC. The encoded protein is CATSWTEVMAYEQYF.

This sequence joins TRBV7-8 and TRBJ2-3, with 11 nucleotides matching TRBD2. Germline V CDR1 and CDR2: SGHVS, FQNEAQ. Germline trimming cut 3 bases from V and 6 bases from J; bases unmatched to any gene: 8. The CDR3 runs to 16 residues. CDR3 in amino acids: CASSFARLAGSDTQYF. The CDR3, as DNA: TGTGCCAGCAGCTTCGCGCGACTAGCGGGGTCTGATACGCAGTATTTT.

This clonotype was recorded many times. The genes are TRBV25-1 and TRBJ2-7; D unresolved. Trimming shortened V by 4 bases and J by 0 bases, and 10 bases separated the two germline ends. Germline loops: CDR1 MGHDK, CDR2 SYGVNS. This CDR3 has 14 amino acids. The CDR3 spells CASSVQSASYEQYF. In DNA, the CDR3 is TGTGCCAGCAGTGTCCAGAGCGCCTCCTACGAGCAGTACTTC.

This rearrangement joins TRBV14 to TRBJ1-2; D is unclear. There are 17 residues in the CDR3. The V and J ends lost 4 bases and 8 bases respectively, with 26 bases between them. Germline CDR1 and CDR2: SGHDN and FVKESK. The DNA of the CDR3 is TGTGCCAGCAGCCCCATGTCCCTTCGTCCTTCCAACTGGGGCTACACCTTC. It translates to CASSPMSLRPSNWGYTF.

The rearrangement joins TRBV12-3 or TRBV12-4 to TRBJ2-3; D is uncertain. The length of the CDR3 is 14 residues. V dropped 3 bases and J dropped 6 bases, with 13 bases sitting between them. The CDR3 nucleotides are TGTGCCAGCAGTTTTCGATCCTCCGGCGATACGCAGTATTTT. It yields the protein CASSFRSSGDTQYF.

This clonotype turned up a few times. This rearrangement joins TRBV4-2 to TRBJ1-4; possibly TRBD1 for D (5 bases). The CDR3 sequence is 15 residues long. The ends were cut back, 4 bases at V and 5 bases at J, with 14 bases in the middle. Germline-derived CDR1 and CDR2 are LGHNA and YNFKEQ. CDR3 region: CASSPGLPGNEKLFF. As DNA, the CDR3 is TGTGCCAGCAGCCCGGGGCTTCCCGGAAATGAAAAACTGTTTTTT.

This chain joins TRBV5-8 and TRBJ1-1; TRBD1 matches 7 bases. The germline CDR1 and CDR2 sequences are SGHTS and YDEGEE. The trim removed 4 bases at V and 11 bases at J, leaving 8 bases unmatched. The CDR3 length is 12 residues. In DNA, the CDR3 is TGTGCCAGCAGCAAAAGCGACAGGGTCGCTTTCTTT. This gives the protein CASSKSDRVAFF.

J is TRBJ1-4 and V is TRBV5-1; 7 bases agree with TRBD1. Germline trimming cut 4 bases from V and 0 bases from J; bases unmatched to any gene: 6. The CDR3 length is 16 residues. CDR1 is SGHRS and CDR2 is YFSETQ in the germline V gene. DNA for the CDR3: TGCGCCAGCAGCGGGGGGACAGAAGCAACTAATGAAAAACTGTTTTTT. This sequence encodes CASSGGTEATNEKLFF. The full variable domain, completed using reference TRBV5-1 and TRBJ1-4, is KAGVTQTPRYLIKTRGQQVTLSCSPISGHRSVSWYQQTPGQGLQFLFEYFSETQRNKGNFPGRFSGRQFSNSRSEMNVSTLELGDSALYLCASSGGTEATNEKLFFGSGTQLSVL.

This clonotype was counted between two and nine times. One end of the junction does not line up with germline, which may come from a read error. The chain carries TRBV5-1 and TRBJ1-2, with D possibly matching TRBD1 (5 bases). This CDR3 comprises 14 residues. The germline gives CDR1 SGHRS, CDR2 YFSETQ. Written as DNA, the CDR3 is TGCGCCAGCAGCACGATTCAGGGTAACCATGGCTACACCTTC. Amino acids: CASSTIQGNHGYTF.

The V gene is TRBV28, the J gene TRBJ1-2, with D tentatively TRBD1 (5 bases). This CDR3 has 15 amino acids. CDR1 and CDR2 from the germline V gene are MDHEN and SYDVKM. Between the trimmed V and J ends, which lost 2 bases and 8 bases, there was a span of 18 bases. The chain's CDR3 is CASSLADLGVYGYTF. The CDR3 DNA follows: TGTGCCAGCAGTTTAGCAGATTTAGGGGTCTACGGCTACACCTTC.

The V gene is TRBV4-2, the J gene TRBJ2-2; a possible D gene is TRBD2 (5 bases). From germline, CDR1 is LGHNA and CDR2 YNFKEQ. This CDR3 has 17 amino acids. The V gene lost 1 base and the J gene lost 6 bases, with 18 bases spanning the gap. The CDR3 DNA reads as TGTGCCAGCAGCCAAGCGCCACCTTGGGGAGAGGCCGGGGAGCTGTTTTTT. Its translation: CASSQAPPWGEAGELFF.

This sequence joins TRBV7-2 and TRBJ1-2, with D maybe TRBD1 (5 bases). The CDR3 totals 17 residues. Germline V CDR1 and CDR2: SGHTA, FQGNSA. V lost 5 bases to trimming and J lost 5 bases, with 24 bases between them. The CDR3 nucleotides are TGTGCCAGCAGCCATGCCCCCGGACAACGTAGTGGGTATGGCTACACCTTC. It yields the protein CASSHAPGQRSGYGYTF.

The chain combines TRBV6-6 with TRBJ2-5; D may be TRBD1 or TRBD2 (5 bases each). Germline V lookup: CDR1 MNHNY, CDR2 SVGAGI (reference sequence). This CDR3 has 14 residues. The germline V and J ends were trimmed by 2 bases and 4 bases, with 11 bases remaining between them. CDR3 bases: TGTGCCAGCAGTTACGAGGGGAATCGAGAGACCCAGTACTTC. Translated: CASSYEGNRETQYF.

The rearrangement links TRBV2 to TRBJ1-2; 7 nucleotides agree with TRBD1. This CDR3 region has 13 residues. Germline V CDR1 and CDR2: SNHLY, FYNNEI. The ends lost 9 bases at V and 5 bases at J; junction bases unmatched: 9. CDR3 coding DNA: TGTGCCAGTCCTAGACAGGGAACATATGGCTACACCTTC. Translation: CASPRQGTYGYTF. Based on the CDR3 plus reference TRBV2 and TRBJ1-2, the full variable domain is EPEVTQTPSHQVTQMGQEVILRCVPISNHLYFYWYRQILGQKVEFLVSFYNNEISEKSEIFDDQFSVERPDGSNFTLKIRSTKLEDSAMYFCASPRQGTYGYTFGSGTRLTVV.

V and J are TRBV25-1 and TRBJ1-5, with D hard to call. Deletions cut 3 bases from V and 6 bases from J, with 9 bases between. This CDR3 has 13 amino acids. CDR1 and CDR2 from the germline V gene are MGHDK and SYGVNS. CDR3 sequence reads: CASSEGYSQPQHF. In DNA, the CDR3 is TGTGCCAGCAGTGAGGGGTACAGTCAGCCCCAGCATTTT.

The gene calls are TRBV7-9 and TRBJ2-7; D is ambiguous. Germline CDR1 reads SEHNR; CDR2 reads FQNEAQ (reference sequence). CDR3 size: 12 residues. Deletions cut 0 bases from V and 7 bases from J, with 7 bases between. In DNA, the CDR3 is TGTGCCAGCAGCTTAGCTGATGGGGAGCAGTACTTC. The encoded protein is CASSLADGEQYF. Using reference TRBV7-9 and TRBJ2-7 for the parts outside the CDR3, the full variable domain is DTGVSQNPRHKITKRGQNVTFRCDPISEHNRLYWYRQTLGQGPEFLTYFQNEAQLEKSRLLSDRFSAERPKGSFSTLEIQRTEQGDSAMYLCASSLADGEQYFGPGTRLTVT.

The chain has TRBV27 and TRBJ1-2, with TRBD1 as a possible D gene (6 bases). This CDR3 has 14 amino acids. Germline V gene sequence: CDR1 MNHEY, CDR2 SMNVEV (reference sequence). V shed 0 bases and J shed 6 bases, with 11 bases lying between them. In DNA form, the CDR3 reads TGTGCCAGCAGTTTATCTGGGGGCGCGGATGGCTACACCTTC. Protein product: CASSLSGGADGYTF.

This clonotype was recorded a few times. J is TRBJ2-1 and V is TRBV6-5, with D unresolved. Germline-derived CDR1 and CDR2 are MNHEY and SVGAGI. The V gene lost 0 bases and the J gene lost 10 bases, with 13 bases spanning the gap. This CDR3 is built from 14 residues. The CDR3 reads CASSYSTERYEQFF. CDR3 DNA: TGTGCCAGCAGTTACTCTACCGAGCGATACGAGCAGTTCTTC.

This chain uses TRBV29-1 with TRBJ2-2, with D perhaps matching TRBD1 (6 bases). The CDR3 extends over 12 amino acids. CDR1 SQVTM and CDR2 ANQGSEA come from the germline V gene. V lost 5 bases, J lost 6 bases, and 10 bases lay in between. The CDR3 loop reads CSVTGQSGELFF. The CDR3 region has the DNA TGCAGCGTTACCGGACAGTCCGGGGAGCTGTTTTTT.

The chain couples TRBV4-3 to TRBJ2-6, with D possibly called TRBD1 or TRBD2 (5 bases each). Germline CDR1 reads LGHNA; CDR2 reads YSLEER. Trimming stripped 3 bases from V and 2 bases from J, with 17 bases between. The CDR3 is made up of 18 amino acids. CDR3 amino acids: CASSHDFIEGTGANVLTF. The CDR3 DNA is TGCGCCAGCAGCCATGATTTTATCGAGGGGACTGGGGCCAACGTCCTGACTTTC.

A few counts support this clonotype. The rearrangement joins TRBV24-1 to TRBJ2-1, with D perhaps TRBD1 or TRBD2 (6 bases each). The germline CDR1 and CDR2 sequences are KGHDR and SFDVKD. This CDR3 is built from 16 residues. Trimming cost V 7 bases and J 3 bases, with 18 bases left between them. This chain's CDR3 is CATSVTGGAFYNEQFF. In nucleotides, the CDR3 is TGTGCCACCAGCGTAACCGGGGGCGCGTTCTACAATGAGCAGTTCTTC.

V is TRBV9 and J is TRBJ2-3; D gene ambiguous. Trimming left V 4 bases short and J 3 bases short, with 9 bases between. CDR1 is SGDLS, CDR2 YYNGEE, per germline. The CDR3 length is 13 residues. CDR3 bases: TGTGCCAGCAGCCCACACTTTACAGATACGCAGTATTTT. Its translation: CASSPHFTDTQYF.

V and J are TRBV29-1 and TRBJ1-1, with D uncertain. Germline CDR1 reads SQVTM; CDR2 reads ANQGSEA. Trimming cost V 5 bases and J 4 bases, with 8 bases left between them. The CDR3 runs to 11 residues. The CDR3 here is CSVRKFTEAFF. The CDR3, as DNA: TGCAGCGTTCGAAAGTTCACTGAAGCTTTCTTT.